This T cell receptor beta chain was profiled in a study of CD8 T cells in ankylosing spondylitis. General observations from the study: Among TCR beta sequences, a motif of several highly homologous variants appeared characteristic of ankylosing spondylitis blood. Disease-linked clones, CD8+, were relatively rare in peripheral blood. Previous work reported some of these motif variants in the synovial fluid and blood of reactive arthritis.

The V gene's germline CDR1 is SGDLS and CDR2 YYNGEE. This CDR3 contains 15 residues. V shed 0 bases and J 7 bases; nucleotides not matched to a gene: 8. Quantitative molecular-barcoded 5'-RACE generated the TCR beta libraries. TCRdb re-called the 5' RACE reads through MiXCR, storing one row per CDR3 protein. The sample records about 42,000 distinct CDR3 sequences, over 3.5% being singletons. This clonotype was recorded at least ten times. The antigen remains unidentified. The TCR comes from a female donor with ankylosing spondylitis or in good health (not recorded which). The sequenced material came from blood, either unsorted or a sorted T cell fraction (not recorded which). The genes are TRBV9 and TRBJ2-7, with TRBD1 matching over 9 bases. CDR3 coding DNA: TGTGCCAGCAGCGTAGAGGGGACAGGGAGAGGGGAGCAGTACTTC. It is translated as CASSVEGTGRGEQYF. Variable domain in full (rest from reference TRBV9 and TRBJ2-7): DSGVTQTPKHLITATGQRVTLRCSPRSGDLSVYWYQQSLDQGLQFLIQYYNGEERAKGNILERFSAQQFPDLHSELNLSSLELGDSALYFCASSVEGTGRGEQYFGPGTRLTVT.